The text below deals with one T cell receptor beta chain. Its antigen is not yet known. Base quality data are lacking; no much larger clone is found one base away. The germline V and J ends show losses of 5 bases and 7 bases respectively, and no gene match explains 12 bases of the junction. From cysteine to phenylalanine, the CDR3 is 16 amino acids long. This entry keeps only the CDR3 DNA: 48 bases, framed from base 1. Per the germline V gene, SGHAT is the CDR1 and FQNNGV is the CDR2. The collaborating institutions used their own protocols to collect whole blood in K2EDTA tubes. For TCRbeta analysis, collaborators shipped samples as frozen whole blood, isolated PBMCs, or DNA extracted from either of those sample types. The source of the sample is a study of blood T cell repertoires in COVID-19 (dated by TCRdb to 2019 to 2021). About the full investigation: Samples from collaborators originated in the United States, Italy and Spain and spanned both the acute and convalescent phases of COVID-19. The material from the prospective study consisted of cDNA or gDNA derived from T cells, B-cell-depleted T cells, or PBMCs. Deeply sampled blood TCRbeta repertoires from subjects exposed to, actively infected with, or recovered from COVID-19 were included in the dataset. The repertoires were released in a freely available public database intended as a resource for research on the immune response to SARS-CoV-2. Samples came from the ongoing ImmuneRACE study (first 160 participants) plus 1,254 subjects from 6 global collaborators. The sample metadata nearly always contained a de-identified subject ID, COVID-19 status, age in years and sex. Where available, HLA class I and class II types were taken from metadata supplied by the sample provider and were not determined by assay-based typing. Here is what the overall study found, with its caveats: How much clinical and demographic metadata was included differed by source and by participant, and the metadata was provided uncurated.

The immunoSEQ Assay, a bias-controlled multiplex PCR, was used to amplify TCRbeta CDR3 regions from genomic DNA. The authors' pipeline ran thus. Within the assay, amplification of reference gene primers was used to estimate how many nucleated cells each sample contained. To quantify the absolute abundance of each unique TCRbeta CDR3 rearrangement, sequence reads were collapsed and filtered. For each sample, productive Simpson clonality was calculated as the square root of Simpson's diversity index across productive rearrangements. This is the immuneACCESS table as TCRdb keeps it, with only in-frame sequences that have V and J called. A part of the clones is gone; compared with another copy, unresolved V genes explain less than half, and the rest is unexplained. The V and J calls and clone size come from that table; D and trimming were worked out from the DNA. The sample contains a few hundred thousand clones, 85% to 90% of them found a single time. Clones ranked in the top ten supply approximately 4.8% of the sample.

The chain employs TRBV11-2 and TRBJ1-4, with 8 bases in between that match TRBD1. This TCR came from a man aged 45-60 years with acute or convalescent COVID-19. Sequenced sample: peripheral blood. The CDR3 region reads CASSDNRGGRTEKLFF. The nucleotide sequence reads as follows: TGTGCCAGCAGCGATAACAGGGGGGGTCGGACTGAAAAACTGTTTTTT.